These T cell receptor beta chains were read from a single sample in a study of blood T cell repertoires in COVID-19. Produced via immunoSEQ multiplex PCR; TCRdb's table is partial and in-frame only. The sample yields 200,000 to 300,000 clones, more than 70% seen once. Sequences were obtained from peripheral blood. These receptors came from a woman aged 45-65 years with acute or convalescent COVID-19. The CDR3 runs from the conserved cysteine through the conserved F or W. Each record gives: D gene, clone size, J gene, V gene, CDR3 protein, CDR3 DNA. The D gene is left open where the match is weak. Clone size is not always given. Where it is, it says once, few, many or a class for expanded clones.

.	.	TRBJ1-2	TRBV4-1	CASSQGAGPYYGYTF	TGCGCCAGCAGCCAAGGGGCAGGTCCTTACTATGGCTACACCTTC
.	.	TRBJ2-1	TRBV15	CATGPRLGANEQFF	TGTGCCACCGGCCCCCGCCTAGGGGCGAATGAGCAGTTCTTC
.	.	TRBJ1-5	TRBV28	CASSTTGEGNQPQHF	TGTGCCAGCAGTACAACCGGCGAGGGAAATCAGCCCCAGCATTTT
.	.	TRBJ1-4	TRBV14	CASRRTGATNEKLFF	TGTGCCAGCAGGCGAACAGGTGCAACTAATGAAAAACTGTTTTTT
TRBD1	.	TRBJ1-4	TRBV5-1	CASSLTGGVEGKLFF	TGCGCCAGCAGCCTGACAGGGGGAGTGGAGGGAAAACTGTTTTTT
TRBD1	.	TRBJ1-5	TRBV7-2	CASSPYYRGFDSNQPQHF	TGTGCCAGCAGCCCCTACTACAGGGGTTTTGATAGCAATCAGCCCCAGCATTTT
TRBD2	.	TRBJ2-7	TRBV27	CASSPRLAGVGGWSYEQYF	TGTGCCAGCAGCCCTAGACTAGCGGGAGTCGGTGGTTGGTCCTACGAGCAGTACTTC
.	.	TRBJ2-4	TRBV19	CASSTGRQTAKNIQYF	TGTGCCAGTAGTACCGGGCGACAGACCGCCAAAAACATTCAGTACTTC
TRBD1	.	TRBJ2-7	TRBV12-5	CASGLLQGQGYPYEQYF	TGTGCTAGTGGTTTGCTGCAGGGACAGGGTTATCCCTACGAGCAGTACTTC
TRBD1	few	TRBJ2-1	TRBV29-1	CSVEGQGLNSYNEQFF	TGCAGCGTTGAGGGACAGGGGTTAAACTCCTACAATGAGCAGTTCTTC
.	.	TRBJ2-5	TRBV9	CASSAQVGSAQETQYF	TGTGCCAGCAGCGCCCAAGTCGGGAGTGCGCAAGAGACCCAGTACTTC
.	.	TRBJ1-4	TRBV5-6	CASSLAGGYREKLFF	TGTGCCAGCAGCTTGGCCGGGGGTTATCGGGAAAAACTGTTTTTT
.	.	TRBJ1-3	TRBV28	CVSSFGGPGNTIYF	TGTGTCAGCAGTTTCGGGGGGCCTGGAAACACCATATATTTT
.	.	TRBJ1-3	TRBV7-2	CASSSVSGNTIYF	TGTGCCAGCAGCTCAGTTTCTGGAAACACCATATATTTT
TRBD1	.	TRBJ1-2	TRBV19	CASTENRGYGYTF	TGTGCCAGTACGGAAAACAGGGGGTATGGCTACACCTTC
.	.	TRBJ1-1	TRBV19	CASSRGQPNTEAFF	TGTGCTAGTTCGCGCGGGCAGCCGAACACTGAAGCTTTCTTT
.	.	TRBJ2-1	TRBV7-7	CASSPSPASEQFF	TGTGCCAGCAGCCCTAGTCCCGCCAGTGAGCAGTTCTTC
.	.	TRBJ1-4	TRBV10-3	CAIQRLRNEKLFF	TGTGCCATCCAGAGACTCCGAAATGAAAAACTGTTTTTT
.	.	TRBJ2-7	TRBV15	CATSRDRRGSYEQYF	TGTGCCACCAGCAGAGACCGCAGGGGCTCCTACGAGCAGTACTTC
TRBD1	.	TRBJ2-3	TRBV24-1	CATNTGQGTDTQYF	TGTGCCACAAACACGGGACAGGGCACAGATACGCAGTATTTT
.	once	TRBJ2-7	TRBV6-5	CASSYSRLNSYEQYF	TGTGCCAGCAGTTACTCGCGGCTGAACTCCTACGAGCAGTACTTC
TRBD1	few	TRBJ2-3	TRBV19	CASSTDRAGADTQYF	TGTGCCAGTAGTACCGACAGGGCAGGGGCAGATACGCAGTATTTT
TRBD1	.	TRBJ2-1	TRBV6-1	CASSEEETGNYNEQFF	TGTGCCAGCAGTGAAGAGGAGACAGGGAACTACAATGAGCAGTTCTTC
.	.	TRBJ1-2	TRBV7-9	CASSFRTDMILNYGYTF	TGTGCCAGCAGCTTCAGGACAGACATGATACTTAACTATGGCTACACCTTC
TRBD1	.	TRBJ2-1	TRBV14	CASSLITGAYNEQFF	TGTGCCAGCAGCCTTATCACAGGGGCTTACAATGAGCAGTTCTTC
.	.	TRBJ2-1	TRBV24-1	CATSDDRRVVDEQFF	TGTGCCACCAGTGACGATAGGCGGGTTGTCGATGAGCAGTTCTTC
TRBD1	.	TRBJ2-3	TRBV19	CASSRRTGTLTDTQYF	TGTGCCAGTAGTAGGCGGACAGGGACCCTCACAGATACGCAGTATTTT
TRBD2	.	TRBJ2-3	TRBV28	CASSLWLDMASGSPSTDTQYF	TGTGCCAGCAGTTTATGGTTGGATATGGCTAGCGGGAGCCCTAGCACAGATACGCAGTATTTT
TRBD2	.	TRBJ2-3	TRBV28	CAAIPGTRRDTQYF	TGTGCCGCAATACCGGGGACTAGGAGGGATACGCAGTATTTT
TRBD2	.	TRBJ2-2	TRBV19	CASSISGSSTGELFF	TGTGCCAGTAGTATCAGCGGGAGTTCAACCGGGGAGCTGTTTTTT
TRBD1	.	TRBJ1-5	TRBV19	CASSPRDRVYQPQHF	TGTGCCAGTAGTCCCCGGGACAGGGTTTATCAGCCCCAGCATTTT
.	.	TRBJ1-2	TRBV4-2	CASSLGDYGYTF	TGTGCCAGCAGCCTAGGGGACTATGGCTACACCTTC
.	.	TRBJ1-5	TRBV6-5	CASSSGLGQPQHF	TGTGCCAGCAGCAGCGGCCTGGGACAGCCCCAGCATTTT
TRBD2	.	TRBJ2-3	TRBV5-1	CASSLGGLARDTQYF	TGCGCCAGCAGCTTGGGGGGACTAGCAAGAGATACGCAGTATTTT
.	.	TRBJ1-3	TRBV14	CASSQYRASGNTIYF	TGTGCCAGCAGCCAATACAGGGCCTCTGGAAACACCATATATTTT
.	.	TRBJ2-1	TRBV19	CASTRGTYNEQFF	TGTGCCAGTACAAGGGGCACCTACAATGAGCAGTTCTTC
.	.	TRBJ1-5	TRBV7-9	CASSPSGGSGQPQHF	TGTGCCAGCAGCCCGTCGGGGGGTTCGGGTCAGCCCCAGCATTTT
.	.	TRBJ1-5	TRBV11-2	CASSLGGQLNQPQHF	TGTGCCAGCAGCTTAGGAGGGCAGCTCAATCAGCCCCAGCATTTT
TRBD1	.	TRBJ2-6	TRBV28	CASSRDRVPGANVLTF	TGTGCCAGCAGTCGAGACAGGGTTCCTGGGGCCAACGTCCTGACTTTC
.	.	TRBJ1-3	TRBV6-1	CASSELITADDRNTIYF	TGTGCCAGCAGTGAACTTATTACAGCTGATGATCGAAACACCATATATTTT
TRBD2	few	TRBJ2-3	TRBV24-1	CATSSLADSTDTQYF	TGTGCCACCAGTAGCCTAGCGGATAGCACAGATACGCAGTATTTT
TRBD1	few	TRBJ1-3	TRBV6-1	CASSEWDRATGNTIYF	TGTGCCAGCAGTGAATGGGACAGGGCCACTGGAAACACCATATATTTT
TRBD1	.	TRBJ1-4	TRBV13	CASRKDRGEKLFF	TGTGCCAGCAGAAAAGACAGGGGTGAAAAACTGTTTTTT
.	.	TRBJ1-6	TRBV3-1/TRBV3-2	CASSQDPNRVGYNSPLHF	TGTGCCAGCAGCCAAGACCCCAACAGGGTTGGATATAATTCACCCCTCCACTTT